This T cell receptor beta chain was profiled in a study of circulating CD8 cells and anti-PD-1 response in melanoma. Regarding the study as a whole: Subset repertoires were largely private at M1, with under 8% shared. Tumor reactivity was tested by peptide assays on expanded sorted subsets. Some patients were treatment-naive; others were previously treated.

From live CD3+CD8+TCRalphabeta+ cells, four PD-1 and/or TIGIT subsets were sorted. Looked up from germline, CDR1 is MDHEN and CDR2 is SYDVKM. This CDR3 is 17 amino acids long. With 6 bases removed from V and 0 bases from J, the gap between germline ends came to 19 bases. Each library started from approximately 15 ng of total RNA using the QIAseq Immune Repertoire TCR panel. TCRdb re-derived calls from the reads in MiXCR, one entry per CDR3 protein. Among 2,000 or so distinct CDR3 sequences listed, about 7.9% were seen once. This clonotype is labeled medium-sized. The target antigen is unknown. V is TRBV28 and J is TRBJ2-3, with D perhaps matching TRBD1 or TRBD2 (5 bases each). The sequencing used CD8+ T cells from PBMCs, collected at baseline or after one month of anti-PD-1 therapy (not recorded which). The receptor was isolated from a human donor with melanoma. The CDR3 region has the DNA TGTGCCAGCAGGGATCCGGGACGCCAATCTAGCACAGATACGCAGTATTTT. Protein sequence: CASRDPGRQSSTDTQYF.